This T cell receptor beta chain was recorded in a study of blood T cells in healthy people across ages. PCR was performed a second time for about 6 to 12 cycles using a sample-barcoded 5' primer and a J-beta primer mix. TCRdb fed the 5' RACE reads into MiXCR, producing one record per CDR3 protein. The sample includes some 920,000 distinct CDR3 sequences, 51% of them seen just once. The CDR3 is made up of 14 amino acids. From germline, CDR1 is SGHRS and CDR2 YFSETQ. V gave up 0 bases and J gave up 6 bases, with 10 bases separating them. Study observations and caveats: Donor CMV infection status was unknown, possibly confounding age-related changes in expanded clonotypes.

In the case of this clonotype: Its antigen is not known.

Sequenced input: blood. The sequence was collected from a woman aged 60-75 years in good health. The chain links TRBV5-1 to TRBJ2-1; D not resolved. The CDR3 DNA reads as TGCGCCAGCAGCTTGGCCGATTTGCGCAATGAGCAGTTCTTC. Amino acids: CASSLADLRNEQFF.